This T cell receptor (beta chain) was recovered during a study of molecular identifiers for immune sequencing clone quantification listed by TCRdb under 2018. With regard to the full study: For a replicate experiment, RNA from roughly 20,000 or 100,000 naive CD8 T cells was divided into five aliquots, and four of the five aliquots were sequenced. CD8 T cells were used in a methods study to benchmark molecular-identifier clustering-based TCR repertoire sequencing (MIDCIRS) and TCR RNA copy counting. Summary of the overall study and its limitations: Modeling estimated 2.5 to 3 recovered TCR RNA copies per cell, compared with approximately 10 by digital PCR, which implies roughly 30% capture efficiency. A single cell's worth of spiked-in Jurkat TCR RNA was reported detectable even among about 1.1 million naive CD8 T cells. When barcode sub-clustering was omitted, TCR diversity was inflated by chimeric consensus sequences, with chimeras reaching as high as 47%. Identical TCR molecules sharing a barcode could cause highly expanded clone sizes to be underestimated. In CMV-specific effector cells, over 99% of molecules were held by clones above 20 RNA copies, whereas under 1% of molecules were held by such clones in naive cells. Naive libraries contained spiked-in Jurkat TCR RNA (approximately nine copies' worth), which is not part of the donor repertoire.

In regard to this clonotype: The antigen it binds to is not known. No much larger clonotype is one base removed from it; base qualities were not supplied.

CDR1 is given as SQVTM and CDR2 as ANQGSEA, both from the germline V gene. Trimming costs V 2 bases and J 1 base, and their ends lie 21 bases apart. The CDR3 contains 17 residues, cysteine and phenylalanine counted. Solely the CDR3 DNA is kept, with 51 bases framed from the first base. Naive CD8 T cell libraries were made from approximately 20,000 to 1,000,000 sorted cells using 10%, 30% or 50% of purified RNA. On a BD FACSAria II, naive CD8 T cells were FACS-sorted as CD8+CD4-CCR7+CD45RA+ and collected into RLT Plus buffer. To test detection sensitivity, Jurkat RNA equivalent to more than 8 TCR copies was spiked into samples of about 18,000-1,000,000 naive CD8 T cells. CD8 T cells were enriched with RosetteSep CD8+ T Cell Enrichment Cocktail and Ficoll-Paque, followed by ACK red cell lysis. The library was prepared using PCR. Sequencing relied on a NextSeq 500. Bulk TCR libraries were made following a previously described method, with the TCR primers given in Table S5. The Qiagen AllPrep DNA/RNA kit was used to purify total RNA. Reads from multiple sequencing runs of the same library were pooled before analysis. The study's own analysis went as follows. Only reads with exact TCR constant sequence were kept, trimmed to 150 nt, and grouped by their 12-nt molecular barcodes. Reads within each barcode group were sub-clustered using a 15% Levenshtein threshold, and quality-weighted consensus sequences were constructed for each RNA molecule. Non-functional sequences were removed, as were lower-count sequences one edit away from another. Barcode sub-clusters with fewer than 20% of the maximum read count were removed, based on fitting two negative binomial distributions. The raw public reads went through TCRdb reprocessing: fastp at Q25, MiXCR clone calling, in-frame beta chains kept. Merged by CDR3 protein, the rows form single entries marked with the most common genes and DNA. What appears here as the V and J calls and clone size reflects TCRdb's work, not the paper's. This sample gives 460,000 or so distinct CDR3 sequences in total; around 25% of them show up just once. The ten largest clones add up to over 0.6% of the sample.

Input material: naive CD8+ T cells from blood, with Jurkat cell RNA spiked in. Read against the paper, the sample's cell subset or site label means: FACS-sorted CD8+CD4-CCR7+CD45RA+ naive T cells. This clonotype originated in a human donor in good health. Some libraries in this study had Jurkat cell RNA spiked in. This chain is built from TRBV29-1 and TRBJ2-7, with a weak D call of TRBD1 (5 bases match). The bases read TGCAGCGTTGAAATCCTAGGACGCGGACATGGGTCCTACGAGCAGTACTTC. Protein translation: CSVEILGRGHGSYEQYF.